This entry concerns a single T cell receptor (beta chain). Its antigen is not yet known. Base qualities were left out, and no much larger clone turns up one base away. Healthy HIV-negative adults with no recently reported acute infections or vaccinations were included as donors. Every donor was a Caucasian adult residing in Nashville, Tennessee, USA. CD4+ T cells were enriched by magnetic negative selection, after which naive cells were positively selected on CD45RA and the negative fraction was taken as the memory subset. Blood was collected by leukapheresis, and PBMCs were isolated by Ficoll-Histopaque density gradient centrifugation and then cryopreserved in liquid nitrogen vapor phase. Analytical flow cytometry was used to check the purity and quantity of each magnetically sorted T cell population. Each sorted fraction had its genomic DNA isolated and then quantified by UV absorbance on a Nanodrop 2000c.

CDR1 and CDR2, looked up from the germline V gene (reference sequence), are MNHEY and SMNVEV. Spanning cysteine to phenylalanine, the CDR3 consists of 16 amino acids. Just the 48-base CDR3 DNA is kept, in frame starting at base 1. Ends trimmed: V by 3 bases, J by 2 bases; bases unmatched to a gene: 4. This sample was taken from a study of shared clonotypes between healthy human individuals (dated by TCRdb to the early 2020s). Broadly, across the study: The cohort comprised two women and a few men aged 18 to 49 years. Per donor, leukapheresis produced somewhere between about 0.85 and 9.5 billion PBMCs. For each donor, three plates each were used for CD4 naive and CD4 memory, two plates were used for CD8 naive, and one plate was used for CD8 memory. To estimate repertoire size and how much clonotypes are shared between individuals, the study performed deep sequencing of blood TCR repertoires from roughly five healthy adults. Different laboratories and diverse techniques were used to prepare libraries and sequence TCR repertoires, to increase sequencing depth and limit assay-specific biases.

Study-level results and caveats: Pairwise subsampling indicated that sequencing depth was expected to affect the degree of clonotype sharing among donors. Compared with non-shared clonotypes, clonotypes shared by all four sorted-subset donors had higher generation probabilities. Incomplete sequencing was indicated by rarefaction of sorted-subset datasets, despite the large sequencing depth. Sharing across several donors was observed for around 5% of naive CD4, over 3% of naive CD8, roughly 2.4% of memory CD4, and roughly 0.4% of memory CD8 clonotypes. Sampling was restricted to blood, and TCR repertoires in tissues likely differ from the TCR repertoires found in blood. The small number of donors limited the genetic and exposure-history diversity represented. Naive subsets generally had larger estimated clonotype richness than memory subsets.

Using the deep immunoSEQ assay, TCR CDR3 regions were amplified from genomic DNA by multiplex PCR. Extracted genomic DNA from each cell subset was distributed evenly across all wells of several immunoSEQ 96-well plates, and each plate was treated as a replicate. Each replicate PCR for sorted subsets received around 200 ng genomic DNA, equal to about 30,000 T cell genomes. Purified libraries were quantified with a Qubit 3.0 fluorometer, sized on a Bioanalyzer 2100, and re-quantified with the KAPA Library Quantification kit. Each immunoSEQ 96-well plate was sequenced on its own single-read 150-cycle Illumina NextSeq 550 flow cell. For the original study's pipeline: Because the immunoSEQ output held only junctional sequences and lacked quality scores, the filtering could not match the filtering applied to full-length reads. To assign V/J genes and CDR3, sequences were annotated against IMGT germline references using PyIR, a Python wrapper for IgBLAST v1.9. Reads with weak V/J assignments (E-value above 1e-6), missing CDR3, stop codons, out-of-frame junctions, or ambiguous translated residues were removed. V3J clonotypes were defined as sequences sharing an identical inferred V gene, J gene, and CDR3 amino acid sequence. The percentage overlap between two repertoires was calculated by dividing the number of shared unique clonotypes by the size of the smaller repertoire. Three approaches were used to assess repertoire richness: RTK rarefaction, the Chao1 estimator, and Recon v2.1 estimates of unobserved clonotypes. Generation probabilities were computed with OLGA for all TCRbeta clonotypes obtained by the gDNA method from a handful of donors. TCRdb mirrors the immuneACCESS table, restricted to in-frame sequences. Some clones are absent from its copies; in checked studies, under half trace to an unresolved V gene, and the reason for the others is unknown. The V and J calls and the clone size are those of that table, but D and trimming were determined from the DNA. The sample profile shows about 2.4 million clones; around 94% of them were found once. The ten largest make up 0.14% of the sample.

Rearrangement joined TRBV27 to TRBJ1-3; 10 nucleotides in the junction match TRBD1. This sequence was found in a man between 18 and 35 years old in good health. Sequencing used naive CD4+ T cells sorted from blood. In light of the paper, this sample's cell subset or site label describes: CD45RA+ positively selected. The DNA is TGTGCCAGCAGTTTCCAAGGACAGGGGGCTGGAAACACCATATATTTT. This is translated as CASSFQGQGAGNTIYF.